A single sample is the source of the 10 T cell receptor beta chains below, sequenced in a study of CD8+ T cells in alopecia areata. Extraction and reverse transcription of RNA yielded cDNA as the sequencing template. Measured with immunoSEQ multiplex PCR; TCRdb has only the in-frame clones, and not every one. This sample shows around 290,000 clones and no singletons; 1.2% rests with the ten largest. Scientists pooled cutaneous lymph node cells and sorted them on CD4, CD8alpha, NKG2D, NKG2ACE and other markers. The material sequenced was CD4+ T cells sorted from a lymph node. The receptors originated from a C3H/HeJ mouse with alopecia areata. MHC haplotype here: H2-k.

This clone has only a few counts. Mouse gene names and germline throughout. The read terminates 4 residues ahead of where the CDR3 ends, so the germline J gene completes it. The V gene is TRBV13-1, the J gene TRBJ2-1, with 12 bases aligning to TRBD2. The germline CDR1 and CDR2 sequences are NSHNY and SYGAGN. The trim removed 2 bases at V and 6 bases at J, leaving 6 bases unmatched. This CDR3 is 16 amino acids long. CDR3 protein: CASSDSGLGGIAEQFF. The part of the CDR3 DNA that was read is TGTGCCAGCAGTGACTCGGGACTGGGGGGAATTGCT.

A remark on this clone: Gene labels here are mouse ones. The CDR3 bases that were read are TGTGCCAGCAGTATACGGGGGGGGTTCTCCTAT. Its translation is CASSIRGGFSY. In full, the CDR3 is CASSIRGGFSYEQYF. The rearrangement links TRBV19 to TRBJ2-7, with TRBD2 matching over 7 bases. The read stops 4 residues short of the end of the CDR3; the missing end is completed from the germline J gene. Germline V gives CDR1 FNHDT, CDR2 SITEND (reference sequence). With V trimmed by 1 base and J by 0 bases, 4 bases remained unmatched. This CDR3 spans 15 amino acids.

This clone has just a few counts. Gene names are the mouse ones. The CDR3 end falls 4 residues outside the read, so it is completed with the germline J gene. The chain carries TRBV13-1 and TRBJ2-5; 7 nucleotides line up with TRBD1. J lost 2 bases, V lost 3 bases, and 6 bases had no gene match. Germline assignment: CDR1 NSHNY and CDR2 SYGAGN. The CDR3 runs 15 residues. Incomplete CDR3 DNA: TGTGCCAGCAGTGGGAACAGGGGAAGCCAAGAC. Translation: CASSGNRGSQD. The whole CDR3 protein reads CASSGNRGSQDTQYF.

With regard to this clone: Germline and genes here are mouse. The read ends 4 residues early relative to the CDR3; the germline J gene fills the gap. V and J are TRBV1 and TRBJ2-1, with 7 positions matching TRBD1. The CDR3 is made up of 14 amino acids. Germline V gene data show CDR1 as NSQYPW and CDR2 as LRSPGD (reference sequence). The sequenced part of the CDR3 DNA is TGCACCTGCAGTGCAGACGGCAGGGGGGCT. Residues: CTCSADGRGA. In full, the CDR3 reads CTCSADGRGAEQFF.

This clone has more than one count but fewer than ten. The gene symbols are mouse symbols. The DNA read from the CDR3 is TGCACCTGCAGTGCAGATTTTCGGGGGGACACCGGG. Translating it yields CTCSADFRGDTG. The full CDR3 sequence reads CTCSADFRGDTGQLYF. The chain links TRBV1 to TRBJ2-2, with D tentatively TRBD2 (6 bases). The CDR3 goes on 4 residues after the read ends, and that part is filled in from the germline J gene. Deletions cut 0 bases from V and 3 bases from J, with 11 bases between. CDR1 is NSQYPW, CDR2 LRSPGD, per germline (reference sequence). This CDR3 is built from 16 residues.

As regards this clone: Mouse germline and gene names are used. The read ends 3 residues before the CDR3 terminus; that terminus is restored from the germline J gene. The chain has TRBV5 and TRBJ1-6; the D gene is possibly TRBD1 (6 bases). TRBJ1-6 falls under the ORF class, with uncertain function. V dropped 0 bases and J dropped 5 bases, with 11 bases sitting between them. CDR1 and CDR2 (germline): LGHNA, YNLKQL (reference sequence). This CDR3 spans 16 amino acids. CDR3 region: CASSQDRGHNNSPLYF. The part of the CDR3 DNA that was read is TGTGCCAGCAGCCAAGATAGGGGACATAATAATTCGCCC.

This clone was counted only a few times. A much larger clone is a single base away; this may be a read error. Genes and germline come from the mouse. Read data end 4 residues before the CDR3 end; the end is taken from the germline J gene. The same CDR3 also results from other DNA sequences found in this sample. The genes are TRBV13-1 and TRBJ1-1, with D possibly TRBD1 on 6 matching bases. The ends were cut back, 2 bases at V and 0 bases at J, with 8 bases in the middle. CDR3 length: 14 amino acids. The germline gives CDR1 NSHNY, CDR2 SYGAGN. The CDR3 bases that were read are TGTGCCAGCAGTGAACAGGGCGCAAACACA. The encoded protein is CASSEQGANT. The CDR3 as a whole reads CASSEQGANTEVFF.

Turning to this clone: Germline and genes: mouse. From the germline J gene comes the end of the CDR3, since the read stops 4 residues before it. This sample includes further DNA sequences coding for the same CDR3. The J gene is TRBJ2-1, the V gene TRBV1, with a possible D match to TRBD1 (6 bases). Germline CDR1 is NSQYPW and CDR2 is LRSPGD (reference sequence). Between the trimmed V and J ends, which lost 0 bases and 4 bases, there was a span of 10 bases. The CDR3 contains 15 residues. This chain's CDR3 is CTCSADGRGYAEQFF. CDR3 DNA, as far as it was read: TGCACCTGCAGTGCAGATGGCAGGGGTTATGCT.

In its sample, this clone was seen a few times. Gene and germline names: mouse. The read ends 4 residues before the CDR3 terminus; that terminus is restored from the germline J gene. The chain carries TRBV13-1 and TRBJ2-3; 8 bases match TRBD2. The CDR3 is 16 residues long. CDR1 is NSHNY, CDR2 SYGAGN, per germline. The junction had 5 bases not matched to a gene; V was cut back by 2 bases and J by 0 bases. CDR3 in amino acids: CASSDPLGASAETLYF. CDR3 bases read: TGTGCCAGCAGTGACCCACTGGGGGCTAGTGCAGAA.

This clone was detected a few times. Gene names denote mouse genes. The read terminates 4 residues before the CDR3 end, so the remaining end is supplied by the germline J gene. The V call is TRBV5, the J call TRBJ2-5; 9 bases fit TRBD2. CDR3 length equals 16 residues. The V gene end was trimmed by 2 bases and the J gene end by 0 bases; junction bases not matched to a gene: 3. The germline V gene has CDR1 LGHNA and CDR2 YNLKQL (reference sequence). CDR3 amino acids: CASSQLGGYNQDTQYF. The DNA read from the CDR3 is TGTGCCAGCAGCCAACTGGGGGGGTATAACCAAGAC.